This TCR beta chain was sequenced during a study of cytomegalovirus exposure and HLA in healthy donors. Study results and caveats: The study had only CMV serostatus as immune exposure information. TCR beta chains associated with HLA were, in a later analysis, more clonally expanded than equally common others. Under 20,000 TCR beta sequences were associated with HLA alleles at 0.05 false discovery rate in a later analysis.

Germline V gene sequence: CDR1 MDHEN, CDR2 SYDVKM. V dropped 10 bases and J dropped 3; count of bases not matched to a gene: 11. This CDR3 comprises 14 residues. Amplification used 60 Vbeta primers and 13 Jbeta primers. Measured with immunoSEQ multiplex PCR; TCRdb has only the in-frame clones, and not every one. The top ten hold approximately 7.6% of the sample, which has 60,000 to 90,000 clones, about 70% seen once. Details on this clone: Its matching antigen is unknown.

The specimen was PBMCs. The receptor was derived from a man in his forties in good health and CMV-seropositive. V is TRBV28 and J is TRBJ2-7; 8 bases fit TRBD1. CDR3 sequence (DNA): TGTGCCACCGAAAACAGGGGGGCAAACTACGAGCAGTACTTC. It encodes CATENRGANYEQYF.